The clone carrying this T cell receptor (beta chain) was seen a handful of times. Its specificity is not known. MiXCR, applied by TCRdb to the 5' RACE reads, yields one record per CDR3 protein. Of roughly 1.6 million distinct CDR3 sequences detected, around 29% appear once; the ten largest clones hold over 0.25%. This record belongs to a study of identical twins. Study-wide results and limits: Invariant T cells like MAIT and iNKT could partly confound the zero-insertion analyses.

The CDR3 covers 16 residues. Germline CDR1 is MNHEY and CDR2 is SMNVEV (reference sequence). After removal of 6 bases from V and 1 base from J, the junction contained 9 bases not matched to a gene. The receptor was isolated from a newborn girl in good health. Sequencing was performed on cord blood. The chain joins TRBV27 to TRBJ2-3; TRBD1 matches 8 bases. CDR3 protein: CASSQGQGWGTDTQYF. CDR3 in DNA: TGTGCCAGCAGCCAAGGACAGGGCTGGGGCACAGATACGCAGTATTTT.